What follows describes a single TCR beta chain. These data originate in a study of blood T cell repertoires in COVID-19. Only in-frame clones appear in the TCRdb table, and some are missing; sequencing was by immunoSEQ multiplex PCR. In the table there are 300,000 to 400,000 clones, under 95% of which are singletons. CDR1 is LNHDA and CDR2 is SQIVND in the germline V gene (reference sequence). Trimming cost V 5 bases and J 8 bases, with 15 bases left between them. The CDR3 is 13 residues long. The chain couples TRBV19 to TRBJ1-2; no reliable D call. Source material: peripheral blood. This receptor was obtained from a woman aged 18-30 years who had recovered from COVID-19. This chain's CDR3 is CASSFRQIEGYTF. The CDR3 region has the DNA TGTGCCAGTAGTTTCAGACAAATAGAGGGCTACACCTTC.